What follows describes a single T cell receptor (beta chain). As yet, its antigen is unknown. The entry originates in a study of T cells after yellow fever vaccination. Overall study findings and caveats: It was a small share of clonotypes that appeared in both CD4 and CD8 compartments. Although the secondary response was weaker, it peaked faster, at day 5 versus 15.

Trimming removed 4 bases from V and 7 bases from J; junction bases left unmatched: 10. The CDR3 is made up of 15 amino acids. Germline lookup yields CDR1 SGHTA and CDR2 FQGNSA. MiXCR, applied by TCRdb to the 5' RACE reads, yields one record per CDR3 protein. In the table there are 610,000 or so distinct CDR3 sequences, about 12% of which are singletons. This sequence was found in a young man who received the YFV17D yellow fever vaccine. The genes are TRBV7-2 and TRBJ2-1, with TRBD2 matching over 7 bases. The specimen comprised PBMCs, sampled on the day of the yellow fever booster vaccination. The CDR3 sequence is CASSSNRGGPNEQFF. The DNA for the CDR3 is TGTGCCAGCAGCTCCAATAGGGGAGGGCCAAATGAGCAGTTCTTC. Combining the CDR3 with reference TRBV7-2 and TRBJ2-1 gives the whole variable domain GAGVSQSPSNKVTEKGKDVELRCDPISGHTALYWYRQSLGQGLEFLIYFQGNSAPDKSGLPSDRFSAERTGGSVSTLTIQRTQQEDSAVYLCASSSNRGGPNEQFFGPGTRLTVL.